The entry below describes one TCR beta chain. Its antigen remains unidentified. The sample comes from a study of cytomegalovirus exposure and HLA in healthy donors. Germline V gives CDR1 MNHNY, CDR2 SVGAGI (reference sequence). The CDR3 has 16 residues. V was cut by 5 bases and J by 0 bases, with 11 bases left in between. In the PCR, 60 Vbeta and 13 Jbeta primers were used. Only in-frame clones appear in the TCRdb table, and some are missing; sequencing was by immunoSEQ multiplex PCR. This table holds 100,000 or so clones, about three quarters found once. Findings and limits, study-wide: Cytomegalovirus association was assigned to approximately 160 TCR beta chains.

The V and J genes are TRBV6-6 and TRBJ1-6, with a weak D call TRBD1 (6 bases). Sample: PBMCs. The source is a young man in good health and CMV-seropositive. The CDR3 region has the DNA TGTGCCAGCAGTAGTACAGGGAGCTCCTATAATTCACCCCTCCACTTT. It yields the protein CASSSTGSSYNSPLHF.